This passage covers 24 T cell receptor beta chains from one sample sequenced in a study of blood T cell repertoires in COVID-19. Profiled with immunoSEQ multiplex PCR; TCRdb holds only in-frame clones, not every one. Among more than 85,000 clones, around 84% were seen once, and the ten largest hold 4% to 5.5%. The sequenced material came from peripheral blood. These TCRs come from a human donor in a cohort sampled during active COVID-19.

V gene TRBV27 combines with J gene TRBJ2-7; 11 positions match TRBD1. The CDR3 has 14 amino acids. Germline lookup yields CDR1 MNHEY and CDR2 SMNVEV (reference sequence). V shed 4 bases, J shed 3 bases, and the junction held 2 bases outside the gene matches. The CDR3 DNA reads TGTGCCAGCAGTTGGACAGGGGGCCACTACGAGCAGTACTTC. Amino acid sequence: CASSWTGGHYEQYF.

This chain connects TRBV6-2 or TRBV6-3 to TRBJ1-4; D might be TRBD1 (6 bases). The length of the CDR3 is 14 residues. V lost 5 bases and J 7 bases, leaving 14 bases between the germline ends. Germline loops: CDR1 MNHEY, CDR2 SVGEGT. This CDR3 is CASSHHWDIEKLFF. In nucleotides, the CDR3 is TGTGCCAGCAGTCACCACTGGGACATTGAAAAACTGTTTTTT.

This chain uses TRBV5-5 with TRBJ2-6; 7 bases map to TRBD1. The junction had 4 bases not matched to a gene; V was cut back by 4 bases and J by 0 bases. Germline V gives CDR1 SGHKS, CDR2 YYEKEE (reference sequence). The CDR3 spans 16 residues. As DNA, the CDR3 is TGTGCCAGCAGCCCGGACAGGTACTCTGGGGCCAACGTCCTGACTTTC. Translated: CASSPDRYSGANVLTF. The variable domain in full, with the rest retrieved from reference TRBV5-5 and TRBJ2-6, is DAGVTQSPTHLIKTRGQQVTLRCSPISGHKSVSWYQQVLGQGPQFIFQYYEKEERGRGNFPDRFSARQFPNYSSELNVNALLLGDSALYLCASSPDRYSGANVLTFGAGSRLTVL.

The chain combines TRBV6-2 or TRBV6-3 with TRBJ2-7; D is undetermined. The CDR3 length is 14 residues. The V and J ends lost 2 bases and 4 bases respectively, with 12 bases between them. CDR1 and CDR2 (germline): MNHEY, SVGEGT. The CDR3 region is CASSYQSWPYEQYF. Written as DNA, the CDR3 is TGTGCCAGCAGTTACCAATCATGGCCATACGAGCAGTACTTC.

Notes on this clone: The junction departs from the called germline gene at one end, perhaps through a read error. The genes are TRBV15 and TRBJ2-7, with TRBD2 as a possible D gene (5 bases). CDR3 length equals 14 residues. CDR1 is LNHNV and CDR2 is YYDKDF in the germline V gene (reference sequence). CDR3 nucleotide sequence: TGTGCCACCAGCAGAGTGGACCAGGACTCCACTAGGCACTTC. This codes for CATSRVDQDSTRHF.

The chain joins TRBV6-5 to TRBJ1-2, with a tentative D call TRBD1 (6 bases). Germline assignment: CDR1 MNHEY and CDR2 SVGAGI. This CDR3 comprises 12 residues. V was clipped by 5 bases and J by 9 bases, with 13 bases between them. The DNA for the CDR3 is TGTGCCAGCAGTCAGGGGTTAGAGAGCTACACCTTC. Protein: CASSQGLESYTF.

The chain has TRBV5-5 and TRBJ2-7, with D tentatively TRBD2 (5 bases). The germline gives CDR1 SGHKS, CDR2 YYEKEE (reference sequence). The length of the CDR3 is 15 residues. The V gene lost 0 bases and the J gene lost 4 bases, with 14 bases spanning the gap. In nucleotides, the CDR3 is TGTGCCAGCAGCTTGGGAGGGCCCCGATTATACGAGCAGTACTTC. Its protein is CASSLGGPRLYEQYF.

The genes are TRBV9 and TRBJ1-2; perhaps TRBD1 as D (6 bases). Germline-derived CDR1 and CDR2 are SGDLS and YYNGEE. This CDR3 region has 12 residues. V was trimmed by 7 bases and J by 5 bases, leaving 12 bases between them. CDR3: CASGTGKYGYTF. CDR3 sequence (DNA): TGTGCCAGCGGAACAGGGAAGTATGGCTACACCTTC.

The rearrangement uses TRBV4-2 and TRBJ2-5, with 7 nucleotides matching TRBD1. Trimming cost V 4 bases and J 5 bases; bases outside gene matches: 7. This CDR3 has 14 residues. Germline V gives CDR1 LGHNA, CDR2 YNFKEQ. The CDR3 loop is CASSPRRDSETQYF. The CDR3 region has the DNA TGTGCCAGCAGCCCCCGCCGGGACAGCGAGACCCAGTACTTC.

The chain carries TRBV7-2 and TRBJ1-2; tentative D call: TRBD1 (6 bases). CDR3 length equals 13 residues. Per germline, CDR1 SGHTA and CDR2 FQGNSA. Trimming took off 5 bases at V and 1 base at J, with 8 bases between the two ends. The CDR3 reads CASSGQLNYGYTF. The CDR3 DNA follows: TGTGCCAGCAGCGGACAGCTTAACTATGGCTACACCTTC.

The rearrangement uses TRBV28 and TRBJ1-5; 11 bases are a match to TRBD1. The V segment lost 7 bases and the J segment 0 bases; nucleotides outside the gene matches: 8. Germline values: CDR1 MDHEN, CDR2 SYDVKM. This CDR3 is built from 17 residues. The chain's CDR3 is CASKLDRGPYSNQPQHF. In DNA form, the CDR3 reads TGTGCCAGCAAACTGGACAGGGGGCCCTATAGCAATCAGCCCCAGCATTTT.

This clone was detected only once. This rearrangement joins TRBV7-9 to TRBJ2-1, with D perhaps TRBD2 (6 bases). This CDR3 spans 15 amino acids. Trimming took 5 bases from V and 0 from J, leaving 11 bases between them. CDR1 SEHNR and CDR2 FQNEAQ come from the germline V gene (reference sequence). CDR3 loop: CASSPNSGSYNEQFF. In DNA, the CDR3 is TGTGCCAGCAGCCCCAATAGCGGCTCCTACAATGAGCAGTTCTTC.

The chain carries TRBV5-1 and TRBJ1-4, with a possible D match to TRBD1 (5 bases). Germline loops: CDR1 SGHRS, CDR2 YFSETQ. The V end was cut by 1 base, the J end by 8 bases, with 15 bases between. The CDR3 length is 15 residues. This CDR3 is CASSLNPQGGEKLFF. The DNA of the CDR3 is TGCGCCAGCAGCTTGAACCCCCAGGGTGGCGAAAAACTGTTTTTT.

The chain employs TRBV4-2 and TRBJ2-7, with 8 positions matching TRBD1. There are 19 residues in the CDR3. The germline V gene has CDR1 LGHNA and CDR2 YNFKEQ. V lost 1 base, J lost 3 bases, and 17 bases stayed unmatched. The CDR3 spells CASSQAYQTGTGSYYEQYF. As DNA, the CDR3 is TGTGCCAGCAGCCAAGCCTACCAGACCGGGACAGGCTCCTACTACGAGCAGTACTTC.

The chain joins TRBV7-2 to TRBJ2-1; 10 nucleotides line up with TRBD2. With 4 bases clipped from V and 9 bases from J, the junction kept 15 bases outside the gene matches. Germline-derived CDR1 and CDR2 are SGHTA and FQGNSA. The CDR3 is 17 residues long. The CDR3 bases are TGTGCCAGCAGCTCCCCACGGACTAGCGGTCGCCAGGGTGAGCAGTTCTTC. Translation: CASSSPRTSGRQGEQFF.

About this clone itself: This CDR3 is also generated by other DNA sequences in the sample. The CDR3 sequence: CASSRDRDYEQYF. In DNA, the CDR3 is TGTGCCAGCAGCCGCGACAGGGATTACGAGCAGTACTTC. The rearrangement uses TRBV7-2 and TRBJ2-7, with 7 bases that match TRBD1. This CDR3 comprises 13 residues. Germline V gene data show CDR1 as SGHTA and CDR2 as FQGNSA. Trimming at V came to 5 bases and at J to 4 bases, leaving 5 bases not matched to a gene. The full variable domain, rest sourced from reference TRBV7-2 and TRBJ2-7, is GAGVSQSPSNKVTEKGKDVELRCDPISGHTALYWYRQSLGQGLEFLIYFQGNSAPDKSGLPSDRFSAERTGGSVSTLTIQRTQQEDSAVYLCASSRDRDYEQYFGPGTRLTVT.

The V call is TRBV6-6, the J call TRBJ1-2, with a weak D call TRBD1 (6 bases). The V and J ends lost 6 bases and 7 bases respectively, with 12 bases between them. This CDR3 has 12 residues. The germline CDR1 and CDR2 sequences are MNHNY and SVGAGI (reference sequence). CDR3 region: CASSHGDIGYTF. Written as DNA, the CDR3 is TGTGCCAGCAGCCACGGGGACATTGGCTACACCTTC.

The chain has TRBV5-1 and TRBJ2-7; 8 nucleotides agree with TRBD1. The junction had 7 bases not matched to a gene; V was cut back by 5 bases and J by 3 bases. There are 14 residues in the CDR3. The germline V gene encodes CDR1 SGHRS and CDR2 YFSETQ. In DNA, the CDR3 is TGCGCCAGCAGGGTCGGACAGGGACGCTACGAGCAGTACTTC. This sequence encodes CASRVGQGRYEQYF.

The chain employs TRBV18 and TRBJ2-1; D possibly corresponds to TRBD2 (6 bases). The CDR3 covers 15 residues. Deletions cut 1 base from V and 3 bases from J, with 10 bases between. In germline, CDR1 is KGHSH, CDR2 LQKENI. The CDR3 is CASSPRGDVYNEQFF. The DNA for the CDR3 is TGTGCCAGCTCACCACGGGGGGACGTCTACAATGAGCAGTTCTTC.

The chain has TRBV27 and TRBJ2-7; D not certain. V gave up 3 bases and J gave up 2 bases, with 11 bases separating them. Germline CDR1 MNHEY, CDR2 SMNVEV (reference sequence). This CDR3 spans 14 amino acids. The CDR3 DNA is TGTGCCAGCAGTTTTTGGCAGGCCCCCTACGAGCAGTACTTC. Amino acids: CASSFWQAPYEQYF.

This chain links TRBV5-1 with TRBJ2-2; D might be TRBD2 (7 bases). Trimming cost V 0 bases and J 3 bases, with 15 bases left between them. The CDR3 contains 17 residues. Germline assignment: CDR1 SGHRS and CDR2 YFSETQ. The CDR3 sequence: CASSLDQWGGHTGELFF. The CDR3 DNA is TGCGCCAGCAGCTTGGATCAGTGGGGGGGCCACACCGGGGAGCTGTTTTTT.

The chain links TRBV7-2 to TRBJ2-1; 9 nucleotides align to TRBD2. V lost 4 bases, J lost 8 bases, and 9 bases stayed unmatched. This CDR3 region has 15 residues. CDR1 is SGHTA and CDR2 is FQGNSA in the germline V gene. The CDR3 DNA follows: TGTGCCAGCAGCTCCCAAGCGGGGGGTTTATATGAGCAGTTCTTC. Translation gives CASSSQAGGLYEQFF.

The CDR3 DNA reads TGTGCCAGTACCGCCGGGGGGACTGGGGCCAACGTCCTGACTTTC. This encodes CASTAGGTGANVLTF. V gene TRBV19 combines with J gene TRBJ2-6, with TRBD2 identical over 7 bases. Trimming took 7 bases from V and 2 from J; bases not matched to a gene: 5. The length of the CDR3 is 15 residues. Germline V CDR1 and CDR2: LNHDA, SQIVND (reference sequence).

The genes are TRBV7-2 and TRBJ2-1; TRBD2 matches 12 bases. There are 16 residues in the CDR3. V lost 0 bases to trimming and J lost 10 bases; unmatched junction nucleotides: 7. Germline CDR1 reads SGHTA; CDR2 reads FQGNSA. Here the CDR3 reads CASSLAPSGGAGEQFF. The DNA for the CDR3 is TGTGCCAGCAGCTTAGCCCCTAGCGGGGGGGCGGGCGAGCAGTTCTTC.